The clone carrying this T cell receptor (beta chain) was observed a handful of times. Its specificity is unknown. Clones were read by immunoSEQ multiplex PCR, and TCRdb kept only the in-frame ones, dropping some. The data contain roughly 150,000 clones, about 88% of them singletons. The V and J ends lost 6 bases and 4 bases respectively, with 10 bases between them. This CDR3 has 13 residues. Germline values: CDR1 KGHSH, CDR2 LQKENI. The sample originates from a study of radiation and T cells in renal cell carcinoma. Study observations and caveats: Top tumor clonotypes rose in blood 2 weeks post-radiation, then contracted.

Described time point: baseline pretreatment blood. Treatment of the sample: 15 Gy SBRT to primary tumor, nephrectomy 4 weeks later. The tumor was a clear cell renal cell carcinoma. The sequencing used blood, collected from a patient whose treatment included radiotherapy and nephrectomy. This rearrangement joins TRBV18 to TRBJ1-5; D is unclear. This TCR was sampled from a woman in her 70s with renal cell carcinoma. The CDR3 spells CASSSDGNQPQHF. As DNA, the CDR3 is TGTGCCAGCTCCAGCGACGGGAATCAGCCCCAGCATTTT.